The 14 T cell receptor beta chains given below trace back to one sample, sequenced in a study of monozygotic twins with inflammatory bowel disease. TCRdb reanalyzed the 5' RACE reads and collapses them to one entry per CDR3 protein, without DNA. With under 200,000 distinct CDR3 sequences in the sample, the ten largest clones hold roughly 2.6%. The sequencing input was blood. The source of these receptors is a human donor with ulcerative colitis or Crohn's disease, or a healthy co-twin of an affected twin (not recorded which).

V is TRBV11-2 and J is TRBJ2-1. Germline lookup yields CDR1 SGHAT and CDR2 FQNNGV. The CDR3 loop spans 15 amino acids. The CDR3 loop reads CASSEGQGSTNEQFF.

The V and J genes are TRBV7-3 and TRBJ2-2; without DNA, the TCRdb call of TRBD2 cannot be checked. The CDR3 runs 16 residues. The germline CDR1 and CDR2 sequences are SGHTA and FQGTGA. Here the CDR3 reads CASSPPGSLNTGELFF.

V usage is TRBV25-1 and J usage is TRBJ2-7; the TCRdb D gene call, TRBD1, has no DNA to confirm it. The CDR3 consists of 15 residues. Germline V gives CDR1 MGHDK, CDR2 SYGVNS. The CDR3 sequence is CASSTTGTGAYEQYF.

The chain has TRBV28 and TRBJ2-2. The CDR3 is 15 amino acids. In germline, CDR1 is MDHEN, CDR2 SYDVKM. The CDR3 region is CASSLSARDTGELFF.

V usage is TRBV5-1 and J usage is TRBJ1-1; TCRdb picks TRBD1, but there is no DNA to check that call. Germline loops: CDR1 SGHRS, CDR2 YFSETQ. The CDR3 is 14 amino acids. The CDR3 here is CASSLDVTGRGAFF.

The V gene is TRBV3-1, the J gene TRBJ2-1; TCRdb picks TRBD2, but there is no DNA to check that call. Looked up from germline, CDR1 is LGHDT and CDR2 is YNNKEL (reference sequence). The CDR3 runs 15 residues. The CDR3 sequence: CASSHSLAGHNEQFF.

The chain carries TRBV5-1 and TRBJ1-2. The CDR3 has 14 residues. Germline V lookup: CDR1 SGHRS, CDR2 YFSETQ. CDR3: CASSFGRQMGGYTF.

This chain uses TRBV4-1 with TRBJ1-2. The CDR3 is 14 amino acids. Germline-derived CDR1 and CDR2 are MGHRA and YSYEKL. The CDR3 protein is CASSQGTQKYGYTF.

The rearrangement joins TRBV20-1 to TRBJ2-1; lacking DNA, the TRBD1 call made by TCRdb goes unchecked. CDR3 length: 13 amino acids. Germline V gene data show CDR1 as DFQATT and CDR2 as SNEGSKA (reference sequence). CDR3 region: CSVTGTVSYEQFF.

This rearrangement joins TRBV12-3 or TRBV12-4 to TRBJ1-1; absent DNA, TCRdb's TRBD1 call cannot be checked. This CDR3 is built from 13 residues. The CDR3 sequence is CASSSTGNTEAFF.

V and J are TRBV4-3 and TRBJ2-5; TCRdb outputs TRBD2, but without DNA this stays unchecked. The CDR3 contains 17 residues. The germline V gene encodes CDR1 LGHNA and CDR2 YSLEER. The CDR3 spells CASSQEPQTSGQETQYF.

The J gene is TRBJ2-5, the V gene TRBV11-2; TCRdb returns TRBD2, unconfirmable since there is no DNA. CDR3 length equals 19 residues. The germline V gene encodes CDR1 SGHAT and CDR2 FQNNGV. This CDR3 is CASSLERGGLAGVWETQYF.

The chain recombines TRBV20-1 with TRBJ2-5; TCRdb outputs TRBD1, but without DNA this stays unchecked. Per the germline V gene, CDR1 is DFQATT and CDR2 is SNEGSKA (reference sequence). This CDR3 region has 14 residues. CDR3: CSAKNLQGKETQYF.

The rearrangement uses TRBV10-3 and TRBJ1-5. The CDR3 sequence is 14 residues long. Germline V lookup: CDR1 ENHRY, CDR2 SYGVKD. The CDR3 sequence is CAISEFPSNQPQHF.